This T cell receptor (beta chain) was identified in a study of T cells after yellow fever vaccination. Points from the study as a whole: A faster peak, day 5 versus 15, was reached by the weaker secondary response. Clonotype sharing between CD4 and CD8 compartments was small. Abundant bulk-population clonotypes could contaminate the FACS-sorted repertoires.

The V end was cut by 1 base, the J end by 5 bases, with 10 bases between. Germline assignment: CDR1 SGHNT and CDR2 YYREEE (reference sequence). The CDR3 sequence is 15 residues long. TCRdb analysed the 5' RACE reads with MiXCR anew, one entry per CDR3 protein. The top ten hold around 20% of the sample, which has under 25,000 distinct CDR3 sequences, less than 5.5% seen once. The chain is built from TRBV5-4 and TRBJ1-6, with no clear D. The sequence derives from a young man who received the YFV17D yellow fever vaccine. Sequenced material: PBMCs, either bulk or a sorted T-cell subset (CD4+, CD8+, memory, or dextramer-sorted; not recorded which), taken about 49 days after the first yellow fever vaccination. DNA for the CDR3: TGTGCCAGCAGCTTGAGTTGGCTCGATAATTCACCCCTCCACTTT. Translation: CASSLSWLDNSPLHF.